This TCR beta chain comes out of a study of beta chain features in type 1 diabetes. Germline loops: CDR1 SQVTM, CDR2 ANQGSEA. This CDR3 contains 12 residues. A few counts support this clone. Expressed TCRB transcripts were sequenced, since all the RNA that had been isolated was reverse transcribed. This table comes from immunoSEQ multiplex PCR, and its TCRdb copy is limited to in-frame clones, with some not included. The table lists 200,000 to 250,000 clones, about 70% of them singletons. Sequencing was carried out using naive CD4+ T cells from blood. V usage is TRBV29-1 and J usage is TRBJ2-3; maybe TRBD1 (6 bases). This receptor was identified in a man aged 25-45 years in good health. The CDR3 is CSAGTSSDTQYF. CDR3 nucleotides: TGCAGTGCTGGGACATCCTCAGATACGCAGTATTTT.